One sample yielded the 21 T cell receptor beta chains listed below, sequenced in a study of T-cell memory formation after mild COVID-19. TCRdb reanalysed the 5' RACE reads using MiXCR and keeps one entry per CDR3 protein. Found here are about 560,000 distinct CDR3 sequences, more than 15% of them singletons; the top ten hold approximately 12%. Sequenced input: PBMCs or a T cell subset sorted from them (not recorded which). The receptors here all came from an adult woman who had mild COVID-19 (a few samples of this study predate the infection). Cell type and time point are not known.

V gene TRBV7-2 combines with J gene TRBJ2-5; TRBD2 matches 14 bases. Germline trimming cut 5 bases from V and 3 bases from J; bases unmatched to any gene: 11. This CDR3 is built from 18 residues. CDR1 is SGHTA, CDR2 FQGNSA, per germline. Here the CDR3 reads CASSLRRLAGGHEETQYF. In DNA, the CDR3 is TGTGCCAGCAGCCTCCGCAGACTAGCGGGAGGGCACGAAGAGACCCAGTACTTC.

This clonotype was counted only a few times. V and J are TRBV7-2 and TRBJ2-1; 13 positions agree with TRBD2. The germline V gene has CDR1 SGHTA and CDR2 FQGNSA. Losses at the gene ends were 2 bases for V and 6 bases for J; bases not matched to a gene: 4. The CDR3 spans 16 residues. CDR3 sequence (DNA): TGTGCCAGCAGCTTAACTAGCGGGAGGGCCCTCAATGAGCAGTTCTTC. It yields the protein CASSLTSGRALNEQFF.

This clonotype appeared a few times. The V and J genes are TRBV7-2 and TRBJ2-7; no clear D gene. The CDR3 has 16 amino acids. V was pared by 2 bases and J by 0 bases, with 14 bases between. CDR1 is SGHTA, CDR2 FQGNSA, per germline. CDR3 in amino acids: CASSLIPRTVSYEQYF. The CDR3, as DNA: TGTGCCAGCAGCTTAATACCCCGCACGGTCTCCTACGAGCAGTACTTC. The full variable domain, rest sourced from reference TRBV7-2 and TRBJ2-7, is GAGVSQSPSNKVTEKGKDVELRCDPISGHTALYWYRQSLGQGLEFLIYFQGNSAPDKSGLPSDRFSAERTGGSVSTLTIQRTQQEDSAVYLCASSLIPRTVSYEQYFGPGTRLTVT.

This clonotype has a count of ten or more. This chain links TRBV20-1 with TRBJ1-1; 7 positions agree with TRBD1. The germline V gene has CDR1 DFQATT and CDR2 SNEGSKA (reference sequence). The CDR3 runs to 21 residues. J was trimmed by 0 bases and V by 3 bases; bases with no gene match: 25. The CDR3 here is CSARHSNRYRDSRTMNTEAFF. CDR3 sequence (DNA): TGCAGTGCTAGGCACAGTAATCGTTACCGGGACAGCCGGACCATGAACACTGAAGCTTTCTTT.

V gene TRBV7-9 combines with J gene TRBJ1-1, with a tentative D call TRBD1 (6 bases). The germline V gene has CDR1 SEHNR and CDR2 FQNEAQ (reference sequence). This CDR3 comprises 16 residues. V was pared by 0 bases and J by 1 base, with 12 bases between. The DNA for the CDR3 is TGTGCCAGCAGCTTAGCGCTTTGGACAGCGAACACTGAAGCTTTCTTT. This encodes CASSLALWTANTEAFF.

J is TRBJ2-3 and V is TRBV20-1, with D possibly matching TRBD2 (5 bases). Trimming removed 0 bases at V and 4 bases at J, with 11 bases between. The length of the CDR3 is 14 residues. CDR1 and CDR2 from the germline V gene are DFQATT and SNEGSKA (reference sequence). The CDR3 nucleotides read TGCAGTGCTAGAGATCAAGGTAGCGCAGATACGCAGTATTTT. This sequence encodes CSARDQGSADTQYF.

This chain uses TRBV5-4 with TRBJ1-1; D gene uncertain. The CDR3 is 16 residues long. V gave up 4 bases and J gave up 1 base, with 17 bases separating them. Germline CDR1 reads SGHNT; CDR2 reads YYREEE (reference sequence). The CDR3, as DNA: TGTGCCAGCAGCCCCCAGTATTCGGGCGCGAACACTGAAGCTTTCTTT. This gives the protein CASSPQYSGANTEAFF.

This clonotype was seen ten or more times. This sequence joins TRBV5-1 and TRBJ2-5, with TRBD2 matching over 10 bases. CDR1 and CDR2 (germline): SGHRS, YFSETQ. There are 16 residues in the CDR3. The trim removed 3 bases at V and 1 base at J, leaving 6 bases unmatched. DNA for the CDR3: TGCGCCAGCAGCTCGCGGACTAGCGGACTCCAAGAGACCCAGTACTTC. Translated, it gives CASSSRTSGLQETQYF.

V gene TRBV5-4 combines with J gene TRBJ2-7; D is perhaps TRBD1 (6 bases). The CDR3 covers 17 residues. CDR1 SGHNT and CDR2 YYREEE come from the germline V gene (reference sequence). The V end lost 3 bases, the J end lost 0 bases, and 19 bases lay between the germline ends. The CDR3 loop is CASSSPYGTNNSYEQYF. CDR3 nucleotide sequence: TGTGCCAGCAGCTCGCCGTATGGGACAAACAACTCCTACGAGCAGTACTTC.

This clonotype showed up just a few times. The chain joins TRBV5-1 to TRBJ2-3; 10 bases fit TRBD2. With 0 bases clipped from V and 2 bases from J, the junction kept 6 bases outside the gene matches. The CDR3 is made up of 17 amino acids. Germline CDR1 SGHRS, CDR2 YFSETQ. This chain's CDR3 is CASSLAPSGGNTDTQYF. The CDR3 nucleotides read TGCGCCAGCAGCTTGGCCCCTAGCGGGGGAAACACAGATACGCAGTATTTT.

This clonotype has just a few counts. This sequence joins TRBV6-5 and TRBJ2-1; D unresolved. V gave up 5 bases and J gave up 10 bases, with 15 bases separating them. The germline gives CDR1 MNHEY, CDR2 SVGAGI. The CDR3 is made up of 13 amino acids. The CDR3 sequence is CASSPNQKSEQFF. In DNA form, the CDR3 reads TGTGCCAGCAGTCCGAATCAGAAGTCAGAGCAGTTCTTC.

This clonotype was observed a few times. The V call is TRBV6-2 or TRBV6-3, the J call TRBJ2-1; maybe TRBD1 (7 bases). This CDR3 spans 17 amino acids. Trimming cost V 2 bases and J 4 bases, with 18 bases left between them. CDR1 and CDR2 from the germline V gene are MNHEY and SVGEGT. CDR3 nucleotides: TGTGCCAGCAGTTACGGAATGGGAGGACAGGCTTACAATGAGCAGTTCTTC. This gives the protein CASSYGMGGQAYNEQFF.

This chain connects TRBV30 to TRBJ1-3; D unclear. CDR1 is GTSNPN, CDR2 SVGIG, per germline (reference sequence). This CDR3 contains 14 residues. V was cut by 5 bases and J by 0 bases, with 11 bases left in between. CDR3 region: CAWGRSRSGNTIYF. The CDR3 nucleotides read TGTGCCTGGGGCCGAAGCCGCTCTGGAAACACCATATATTTT.

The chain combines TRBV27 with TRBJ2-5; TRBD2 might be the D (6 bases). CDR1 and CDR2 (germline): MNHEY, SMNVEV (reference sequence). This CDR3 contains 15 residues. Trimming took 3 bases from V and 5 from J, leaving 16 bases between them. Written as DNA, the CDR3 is TGTGCCAGCAGTTTCGGAGGGGTTTCGGGGGAGACCCAGTACTTC. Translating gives CASSFGGVSGETQYF.

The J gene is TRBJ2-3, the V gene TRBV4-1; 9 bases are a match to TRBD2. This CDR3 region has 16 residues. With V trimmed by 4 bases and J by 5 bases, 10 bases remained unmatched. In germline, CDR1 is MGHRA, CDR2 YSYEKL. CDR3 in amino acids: CASSPAAGGRGDTQYF. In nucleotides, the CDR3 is TGCGCCAGCAGCCCAGCAGCGGGGGGTCGTGGAGATACGCAGTATTTT.

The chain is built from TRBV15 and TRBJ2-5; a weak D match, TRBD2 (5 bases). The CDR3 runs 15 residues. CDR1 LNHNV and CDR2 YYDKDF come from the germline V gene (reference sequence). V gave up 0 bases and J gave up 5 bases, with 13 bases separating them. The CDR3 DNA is TGTGCCACCAGCAGAGAAGATAGCGCCCCGGAGACCCAGTACTTC. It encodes CATSREDSAPETQYF. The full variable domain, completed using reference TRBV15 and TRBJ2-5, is DAMVIQNPRYQVTQFGKPVTLSCSQTLNHNVMYWYQQKSSQAPKLLFHYYDKDFNNEADTPDNFQSRRPNTSFCFLDIRSPGLGDTAMYLCATSREDSAPETQYFGPGTRLLVL.

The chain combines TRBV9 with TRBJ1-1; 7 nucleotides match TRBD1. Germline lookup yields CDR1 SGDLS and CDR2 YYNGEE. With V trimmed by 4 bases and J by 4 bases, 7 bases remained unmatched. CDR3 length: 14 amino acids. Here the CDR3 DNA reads TGTGCCAGCAGCCCCCGACAGGGTGTCACTGAAGCTTTCTTT. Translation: CASSPRQGVTEAFF.

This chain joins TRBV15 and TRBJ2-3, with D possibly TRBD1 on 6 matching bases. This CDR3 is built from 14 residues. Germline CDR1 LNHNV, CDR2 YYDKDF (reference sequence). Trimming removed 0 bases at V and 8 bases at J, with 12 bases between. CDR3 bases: TGTGCCACCAGCAGAGATAAGGGGGACGGTACGCAGTATTTT. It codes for CATSRDKGDGTQYF. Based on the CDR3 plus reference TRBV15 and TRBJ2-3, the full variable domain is DAMVIQNPRYQVTQFGKPVTLSCSQTLNHNVMYWYQQKSSQAPKLLFHYYDKDFNNEADTPDNFQSRRPNTSFCFLDIRSPGLGDTAMYLCATSRDKGDGTQYFGPGTRLTVL.

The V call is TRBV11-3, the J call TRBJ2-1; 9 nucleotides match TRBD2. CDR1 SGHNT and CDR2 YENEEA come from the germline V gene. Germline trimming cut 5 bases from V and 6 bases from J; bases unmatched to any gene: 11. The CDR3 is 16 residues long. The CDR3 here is CASSPDHGLAPNEQFF. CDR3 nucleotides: TGTGCCAGCAGCCCAGATCATGGACTAGCGCCCAATGAGCAGTTCTTC.

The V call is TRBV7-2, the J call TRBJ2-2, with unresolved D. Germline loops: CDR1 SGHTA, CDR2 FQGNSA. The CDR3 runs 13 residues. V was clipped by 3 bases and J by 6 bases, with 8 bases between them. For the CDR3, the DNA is TGTGCCAGCAGCTTTCTGACTCCCGGGGAGCTGTTTTTT. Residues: CASSFLTPGELFF.

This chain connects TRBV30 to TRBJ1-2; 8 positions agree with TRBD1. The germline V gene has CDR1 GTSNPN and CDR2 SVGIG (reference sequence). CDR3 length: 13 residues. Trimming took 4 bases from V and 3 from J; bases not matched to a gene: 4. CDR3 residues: CAWKTGAHYGYTF. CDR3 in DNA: TGTGCCTGGAAGACAGGGGCCCACTATGGCTACACCTTC.